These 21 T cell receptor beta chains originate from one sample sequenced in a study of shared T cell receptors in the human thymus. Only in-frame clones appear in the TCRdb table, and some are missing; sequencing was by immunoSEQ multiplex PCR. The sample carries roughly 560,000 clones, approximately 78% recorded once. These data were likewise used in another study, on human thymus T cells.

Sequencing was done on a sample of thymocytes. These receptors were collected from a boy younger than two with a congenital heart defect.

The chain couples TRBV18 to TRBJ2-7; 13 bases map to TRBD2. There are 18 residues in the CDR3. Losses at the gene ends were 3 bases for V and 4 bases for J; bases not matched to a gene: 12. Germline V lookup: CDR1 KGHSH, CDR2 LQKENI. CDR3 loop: CASSPRWGTSGIRYEQYF. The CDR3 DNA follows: TGTGCCAGCTCACCGCGCTGGGGGACTAGCGGGATTCGTTACGAGCAGTACTTC.

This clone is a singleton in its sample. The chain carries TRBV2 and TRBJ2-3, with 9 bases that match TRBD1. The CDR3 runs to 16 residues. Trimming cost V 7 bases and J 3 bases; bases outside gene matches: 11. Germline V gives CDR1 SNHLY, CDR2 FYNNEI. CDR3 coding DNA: TGTGCCAGCAACTTCCAGGGGGACAGGGCGACAGATACGCAGTATTTT. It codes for CASNFQGDRATDTQYF. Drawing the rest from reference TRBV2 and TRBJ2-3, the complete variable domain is EPEVTQTPSHQVTQMGQEVILRCVPISNHLYFYWYRQILGQKVEFLVSFYNNEISEKSEIFDDQFSVERPDGSNFTLKIRSTKLEDSAMYFCASNFQGDRATDTQYFGPGTRLTVL.

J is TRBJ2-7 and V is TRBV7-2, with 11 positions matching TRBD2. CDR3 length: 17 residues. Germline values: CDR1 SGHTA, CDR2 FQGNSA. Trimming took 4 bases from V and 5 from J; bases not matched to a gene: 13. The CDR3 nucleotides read TGTGCCAGCAGCTGCGGCGGAGGTAGCGGGAGGGCCCACGAGCAGTACTTC. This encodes CASSCGGGSGRAHEQYF. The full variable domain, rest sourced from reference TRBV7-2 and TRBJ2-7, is GAGVSQSPSNKVTEKGKDVELRCDPISGHTALYWYRQSLGQGLEFLIYFQGNSAPDKSGLPSDRFSAERTGGSVSTLTIQRTQQEDSAVYLCASSCGGGSGRAHEQYFGPGTRLTVT.

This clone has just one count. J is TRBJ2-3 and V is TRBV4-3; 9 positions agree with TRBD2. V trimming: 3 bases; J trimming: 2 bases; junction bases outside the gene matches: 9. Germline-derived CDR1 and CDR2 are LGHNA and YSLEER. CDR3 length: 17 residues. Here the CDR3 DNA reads TGCGCCAGCAGCCAGGAGCCCCTAGCGGGATTCACAGATACGCAGTATTTT. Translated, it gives CASSQEPLAGFTDTQYF.

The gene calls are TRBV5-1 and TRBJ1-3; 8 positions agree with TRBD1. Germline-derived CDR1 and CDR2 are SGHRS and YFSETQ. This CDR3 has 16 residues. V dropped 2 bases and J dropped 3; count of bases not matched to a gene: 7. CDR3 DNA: TGCGCCAGCAGCTTTTTTGTGACAGGGGTTGGAAACACCATATATTTT. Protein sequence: CASSFFVTGVGNTIYF.

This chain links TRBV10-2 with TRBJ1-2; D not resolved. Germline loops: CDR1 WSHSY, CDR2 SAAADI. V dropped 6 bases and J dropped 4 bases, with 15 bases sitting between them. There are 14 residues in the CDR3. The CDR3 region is CASSPRCRGYGYTF. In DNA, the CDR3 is TGCGCCAGCAGCCCCCGTTGCCGAGGCTATGGCTACACCTTC.

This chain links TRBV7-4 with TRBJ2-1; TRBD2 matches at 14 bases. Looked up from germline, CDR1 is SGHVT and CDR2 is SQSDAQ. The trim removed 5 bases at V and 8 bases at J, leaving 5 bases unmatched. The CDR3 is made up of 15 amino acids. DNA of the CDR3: TGTGCCAGCAGCCCTCCGGGACTAGCGGGAGATGAGCAGTTCTTC. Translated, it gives CASSPPGLAGDEQFF.

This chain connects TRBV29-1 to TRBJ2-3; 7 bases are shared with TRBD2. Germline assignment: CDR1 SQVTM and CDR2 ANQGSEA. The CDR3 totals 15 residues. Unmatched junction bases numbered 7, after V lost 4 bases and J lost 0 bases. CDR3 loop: CSVVGGSVSTDTQYF. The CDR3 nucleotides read TGCAGCGTTGTGGGCGGGAGCGTTAGCACAGATACGCAGTATTTT.

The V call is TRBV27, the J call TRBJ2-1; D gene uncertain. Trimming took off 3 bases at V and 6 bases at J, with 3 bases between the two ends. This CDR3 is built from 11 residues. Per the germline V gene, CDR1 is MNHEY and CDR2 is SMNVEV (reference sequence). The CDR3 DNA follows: TGTGCCAGCAGTTTTCTCAATGAGCAGTTCTTC. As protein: CASSFLNEQFF.

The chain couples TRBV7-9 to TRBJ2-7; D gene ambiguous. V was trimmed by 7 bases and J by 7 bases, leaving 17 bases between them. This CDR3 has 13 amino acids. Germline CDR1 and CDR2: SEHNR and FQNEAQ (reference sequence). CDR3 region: CASTDDTTGEQYF. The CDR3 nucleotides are TGTGCCAGCACCGACGACACCACTGGGGAGCAGTACTTC.

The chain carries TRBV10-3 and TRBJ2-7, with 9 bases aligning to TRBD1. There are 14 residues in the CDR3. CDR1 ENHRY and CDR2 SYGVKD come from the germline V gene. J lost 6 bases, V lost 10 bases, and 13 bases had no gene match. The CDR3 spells CATNTGGPSCEQYF. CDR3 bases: TGTGCCACGAATACAGGGGGCCCCTCATGCGAGCAGTACTTC.

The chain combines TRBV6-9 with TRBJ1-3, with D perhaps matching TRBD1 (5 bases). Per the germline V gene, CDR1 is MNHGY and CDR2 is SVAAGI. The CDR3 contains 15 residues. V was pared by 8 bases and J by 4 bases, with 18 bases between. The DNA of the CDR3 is TGTGCCAGCGCCCGCAGGGATAGGTGGGGAAACACCATATATTTT. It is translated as CASARRDRWGNTIYF.

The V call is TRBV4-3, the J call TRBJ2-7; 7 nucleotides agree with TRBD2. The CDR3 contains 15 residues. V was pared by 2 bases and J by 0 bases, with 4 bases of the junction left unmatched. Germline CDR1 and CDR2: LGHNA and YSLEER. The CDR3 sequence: CASSQWLAVSYEQYF. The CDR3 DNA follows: TGCGCCAGCAGCCAATGGCTAGCGGTCTCCTACGAGCAGTACTTC.

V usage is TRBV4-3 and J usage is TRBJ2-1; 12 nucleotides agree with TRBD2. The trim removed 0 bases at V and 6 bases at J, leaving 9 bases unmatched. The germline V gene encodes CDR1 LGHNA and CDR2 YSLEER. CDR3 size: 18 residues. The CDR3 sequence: CASSQERSSGRGVNEQFF. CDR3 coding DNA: TGCGCCAGCAGCCAAGAACGGTCTAGCGGGAGGGGGGTCAATGAGCAGTTCTTC.

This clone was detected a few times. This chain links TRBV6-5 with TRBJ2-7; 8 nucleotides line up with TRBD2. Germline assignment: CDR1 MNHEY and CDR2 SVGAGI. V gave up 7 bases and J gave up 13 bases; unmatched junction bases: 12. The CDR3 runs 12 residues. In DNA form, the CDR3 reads TGTGCCAGCAACCTCCAGGGCGGGAGGAAATACTTC. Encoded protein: CASNLQGGRKYF.

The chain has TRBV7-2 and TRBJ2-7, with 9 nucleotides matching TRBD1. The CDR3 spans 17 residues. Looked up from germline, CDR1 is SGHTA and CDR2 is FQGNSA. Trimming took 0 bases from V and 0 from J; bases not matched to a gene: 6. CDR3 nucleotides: TGTGCCAGCAGCTTAGCGCATCGGACAGGGGCCTCCTACGAGCAGTACTTC. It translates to CASSLAHRTGASYEQYF.

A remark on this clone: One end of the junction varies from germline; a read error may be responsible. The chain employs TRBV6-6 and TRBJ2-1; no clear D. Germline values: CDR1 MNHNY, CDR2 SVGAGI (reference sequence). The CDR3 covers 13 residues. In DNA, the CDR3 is TGTGCCAGCCTGTGTCCCTCCCACAATGAGCAGTTCTTC. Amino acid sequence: CASLCPSHNEQFF.

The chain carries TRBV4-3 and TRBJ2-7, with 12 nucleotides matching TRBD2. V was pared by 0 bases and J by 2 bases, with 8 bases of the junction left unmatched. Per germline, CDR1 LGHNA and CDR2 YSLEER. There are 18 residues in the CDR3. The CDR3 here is CASSQEASGRAYTYEQYF. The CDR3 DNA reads TGCGCCAGCAGCCAAGAAGCTAGCGGGAGGGCTTATACCTACGAGCAGTACTTC.

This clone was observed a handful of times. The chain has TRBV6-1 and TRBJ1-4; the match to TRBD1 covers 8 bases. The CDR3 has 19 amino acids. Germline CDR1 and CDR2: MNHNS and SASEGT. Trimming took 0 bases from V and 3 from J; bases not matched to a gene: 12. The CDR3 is CASSEARTGRGPSNEKLFF. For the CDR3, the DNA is TGTGCCAGCAGTGAAGCCCGGACAGGGCGAGGACCCTCTAATGAAAAACTGTTTTTT.

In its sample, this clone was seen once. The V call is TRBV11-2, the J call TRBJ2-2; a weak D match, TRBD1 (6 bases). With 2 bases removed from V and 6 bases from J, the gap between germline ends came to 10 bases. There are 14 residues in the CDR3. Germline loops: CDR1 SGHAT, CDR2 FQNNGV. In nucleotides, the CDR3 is TGTGCCAGCAGCTTAATGGGGGCCGCCGGGGAGCTGTTTTTT. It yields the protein CASSLMGAAGELFF.

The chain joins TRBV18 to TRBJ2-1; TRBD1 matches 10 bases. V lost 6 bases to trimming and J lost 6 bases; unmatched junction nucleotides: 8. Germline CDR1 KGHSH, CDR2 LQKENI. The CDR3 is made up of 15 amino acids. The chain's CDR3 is CASSPGTGAGNEQFF. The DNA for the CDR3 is TGTGCCAGCTCTCCAGGGACAGGGGCAGGCAATGAGCAGTTCTTC. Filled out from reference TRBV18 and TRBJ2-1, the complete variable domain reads NAGVMQNPRHLVRRRGQEARLRCSPMKGHSHVYWYRQLPEEGLKFMVYLQKENIIDESGMPKERFSAEFPKEGPSILRIQQVVRGDSAAYFCASSPGTGAGNEQFFGPGTRLTVL.